Presented here are 10 T cell receptor beta chains from one specimen sequenced in a study of CDR3 diversity in severe acne. TCRdb reprocessed the PCR reads with MiXCR, giving one entry per CDR3 protein. Among around 83,000 distinct CDR3 sequences listed, roughly 49% were seen once. Sequenced sample: blood. These receptors all come from a male donor with severe acne vulgaris.

V is TRBV10-3 and J is TRBJ2-5; D may be TRBD1 (5 bases). In germline, CDR1 is ENHRY, CDR2 SYGVKD. V lost 0 bases to trimming and J lost 5 bases, with 13 bases between them. This CDR3 region has 15 residues. This CDR3 reads CAISESRAGRETQYF. The CDR3 nucleotides are TGTGCCATCAGTGAGTCTCGGGCAGGGCGGGAGACCCAGTACTTC.

This clonotype was detected a few times. This may stem from a read error, because a much larger clone lies one nucleotide away. The chain has TRBV14 and TRBJ2-1; TRBD2 matches 10 bases. After removal of 1 base from V and 8 bases from J, the junction contained 11 bases not matched to a gene. The CDR3 covers 17 residues. CDR1 is SGHDN and CDR2 is FVKESK in the germline V gene. CDR3 coding DNA: TGTGCCAGCAGCCAAGGGACTAGCGGTTTTGGTTACGATGAGCAGTTCTTC. Amino acid sequence: CASSQGTSGFGYDEQFF.

J is TRBJ2-2 and V is TRBV19; D gene unclear. The V gene's germline CDR1 is LNHDA and CDR2 SQIVND (reference sequence). The ends were cut back, 3 bases at V and 8 bases at J, with 7 bases in the middle. This CDR3 has 12 amino acids. The CDR3 sequence: CASSIIGGELFF. CDR3 nucleotide sequence: TGTGCCAGTAGTATTATCGGAGGGGAGCTGTTTTTT.

The chain has TRBV20-1 and TRBJ2-7, with TRBD2 identical over 11 bases. CDR1 is DFQATT, CDR2 SNEGSKA, per germline (reference sequence). The V and J ends lost 5 bases and 0 bases, in that order; junction bases with no gene match: 6. The CDR3 length is 15 residues. The CDR3 region is CSAVAGGPLSYEQYF. For the CDR3, the DNA is TGCAGTGCTGTAGCGGGAGGGCCACTCTCCTACGAGCAGTACTTC.

The chain has TRBV19 and TRBJ1-1; possible D gene TRBD1, 5 bases. Germline assignment: CDR1 LNHDA and CDR2 SQIVND (reference sequence). Trimming took off 4 bases at V and 4 bases at J, with 22 bases between the two ends. This CDR3 has 17 amino acids. CDR3 in amino acids: CASSSSSQGMDVTEAFF. The CDR3 DNA reads TGTGCCAGTAGTAGTAGTAGCCAGGGTATGGATGTCACTGAAGCTTTCTTT.

This clonotype was counted many times. This sequence joins TRBV11-2 and TRBJ2-3, with D tentatively TRBD2 (6 bases). Trimming removed 5 bases from V and 9 bases from J, with 9 bases in between. CDR3 length equals 11 residues. Germline V gene data show CDR1 as SGHAT and CDR2 as FQNNGV. The CDR3 coding sequence is TGTGCCAGCAGCCCTGCGGGGACGCAGTATTTT. It translates to CASSPAGTQYF.

The table lists this clonotype with a few counts. The genes are TRBV25-1 and TRBJ1-1, with D perhaps matching TRBD1 (6 bases). Trimming stripped 5 bases from V and 1 base from J, with 17 bases between. Looked up from germline, CDR1 is MGHDK and CDR2 is SYGVNS. CDR3 size: 16 residues. The DNA for the CDR3 is TGTGCCAGCAGTTTTGGTGGGGGGGGGCAGAACACTGAAGCTTTCTTT. It specifies CASSFGGGGQNTEAFF.

The table lists this clonotype with a few counts. The gene calls are TRBV7-9 and TRBJ1-5, with 10 bases matching TRBD1. V was clipped by 5 bases and J by 10 bases; unmatched bases: 8. CDR1 and CDR2 (germline): SEHNR, FQNEAQ (reference sequence). This CDR3 has 14 amino acids. The CDR3 DNA reads as TGTGCCAGCAGCCCCGGGACAGGGGTCGATCCCCAGCATTTT. Amino acid sequence: CASSPGTGVDPQHF.

V is TRBV15 and J is TRBJ1-5, with 10 bases matching TRBD1. Germline assignment: CDR1 LNHNV and CDR2 YYDKDF (reference sequence). The V segment lost 3 bases and the J segment 7 bases; nucleotides outside the gene matches: 15. The CDR3 is 18 amino acids. The CDR3 reads CATSSPLLMTGGRQPQHF. The CDR3 DNA reads as TGTGCCACCAGCAGCCCACTCTTAATGACAGGGGGCAGGCAGCCCCAGCATTTT.

The chain is built from TRBV6-5 and TRBJ1-1; D gene uncertain. The V and J ends lost 8 bases and 1 base respectively, with 8 bases between them. The germline V gene has CDR1 MNHEY and CDR2 SVGAGI. The CDR3 loop spans 12 amino acids. CDR3 DNA: TGTGCCAGCGGGGAGGGGAACACTGAAGCTTTCTTT. Translation: CASGEGNTEAFF.